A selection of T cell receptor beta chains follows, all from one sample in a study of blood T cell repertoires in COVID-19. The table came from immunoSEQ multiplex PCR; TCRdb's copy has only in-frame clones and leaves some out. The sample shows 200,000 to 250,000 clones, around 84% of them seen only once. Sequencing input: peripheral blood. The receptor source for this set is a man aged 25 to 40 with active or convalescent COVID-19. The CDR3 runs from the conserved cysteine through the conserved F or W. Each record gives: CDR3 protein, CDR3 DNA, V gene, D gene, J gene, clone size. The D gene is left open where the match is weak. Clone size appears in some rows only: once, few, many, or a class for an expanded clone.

CASSLTGNGYTF,TGTGCCAGCAGCTTGACCGGGAACGGCTACACCTTC,TRBV5-6,-,TRBJ1-2,-
CASSLAGGLITKNTGELFF,TGTGCCAGCAGCTTAGCGGGGGGACTAATTACTAAGAACACCGGGGAGCTGTTTTTT,TRBV7-2,TRBD2,TRBJ2-2,few
CAMGPGLSTDTQYF,TGTGCCATGGGACCGGGACTAAGTACAGATACGCAGTATTTT,TRBV10-3,TRBD2,TRBJ2-3,-
CASSVGQGPDSPF,TGTGCCAGCAGCGTAGGACAGGGGCCAGATTCCCCCTTC,TRBV5-6,TRBD1,TRBJ2-4,-
CASSLPGGGYGYTF,TGTGCCAGCAGTCTTCCAGGGGGCGGCTATGGCTACACCTTC,TRBV28,TRBD1,TRBJ1-2,-
CASSYRRAEAFF,TGCGCCAGCAGCTATCGGAGGGCTGAAGCTTTCTTT,TRBV23-1,-,TRBJ1-1,-
CASSYEGGSNQPQHF,TGTGCCAGCAGTTACGAGGGCGGTAGCAATCAGCCCCAGCATTTT,TRBV6-2/TRBV6-3,-,TRBJ1-5,-
CASVWASGDHNEQFF,TGTGCCAGCGTCTGGGCTAGCGGGGACCACAATGAGCAGTTCTTC,TRBV6-5,TRBD2,TRBJ2-1,-
CASSLGRNYGYTF,TGTGCCAGCAGCTTAGGTAGAAACTATGGCTACACCTTC,TRBV7-9,-,TRBJ1-2,-
CASYASGQNNEQFF,TGCGCCAGCTATGCCAGCGGGCAAAACAATGAGCAGTTCTTC,TRBV5-1,-,TRBJ2-1,-
CASQDRPNQPQHF,TGTGCCAGTCAGGACAGACCCAATCAGCCCCAGCATTTT,TRBV19,-,TRBJ1-5,many
CASGGLAGSYEQYF,TGTGCCAGCGGCGGACTAGCGGGAAGTTACGAGCAGTACTTC,TRBV28,TRBD2,TRBJ2-7,-
CASRTAGNTIYF,TGTGCCAGCCGGACAGCCGGAAACACCATATATTTT,TRBV28,-,TRBJ1-3,-
CASSQGTGGTYEQYF,TGCGCCAGCAGCCAAGGGACAGGGGGCACCTACGAGCAGTACTTC,TRBV4-3,TRBD1,TRBJ2-7,few
CSASTSRDSGTEAFF,TGCAGTGCTAGTACATCCCGGGACTCGGGCACTGAAGCTTTCTTT,TRBV20-1,-,TRBJ1-1,many
CASRRTGEDYNSPLHF,TGTGCCAGCAGGAGGACAGGGGAGGACTATAATTCACCCCTCCACTTT,TRBV7-9,TRBD1,TRBJ1-6,-
CASSYPGSQETQYF,TGTGCCAGCAGTTACCCGGGGAGCCAAGAGACCCAGTACTTC,TRBV6-6,-,TRBJ2-5,few
CATSPEGDSPLHF,TGTGCCACCTCCCCAGAGGGGGACTCACCCCTCCACTTT,TRBV28,-,TRBJ1-6,-
CASSVLAGGGEQYF,TGTGCCAGTAGTGTCTTAGCGGGAGGGGGCGAGCAGTACTTC,TRBV19,TRBD2,TRBJ2-7,-
CASSNSGTIRETQYF,TGTGCCAGCTCGAATAGCGGAACCATTCGGGAGACCCAGTACTTC,TRBV2,-,TRBJ2-5,once
CASRVGQGYTGELFF,TGTGCCAGCAGGGTGGGACAGGGGTACACCGGGGAGCTGTTTTTT,TRBV28,TRBD1,TRBJ2-2,few
CASSLAGGPYNEQFF,TGTGCCAGCAGCCTCGCGGGGGGTCCCTACAATGAGCAGTTCTTC,TRBV3-1/TRBV3-2,TRBD2,TRBJ2-1,-
CASSRTRYNEQFF,TGTGCCAGCAGCCGGACACGATACAATGAGCAGTTCTTC,TRBV11-3,-,TRBJ2-1,-
CASSPTRVTDTQYF,TGTGCCAGCAGCCCGACTCGGGTCACAGATACGCAGTATTTT,TRBV5-6,-,TRBJ2-3,-
CASSQEAGVNTGELFF,TGTGCCAGCAGCCAAGAAGCAGGGGTGAACACCGGGGAGCTGTTTTTT,TRBV14,-,TRBJ2-2,-
CASSDRGSSGNTIYF,TGTGCCAGCAGCGACAGGGGCAGCTCTGGAAACACCATATATTTT,TRBV9,TRBD1,TRBJ1-3,-
CSARDSYEQYF,TGCAGTGCTAGAGACAGCTACGAGCAGTACTTC,TRBV20-1,-,TRBJ2-7,-
CASSLSGALSYNEQFF,TGTGCCAGCAGCTTAAGTGGGGCCCTCTCCTACAATGAGCAGTTCTTC,TRBV7-8,-,TRBJ2-1,few
CASSLRRTYQPQHF,TGTGCCAGCAGTTTGAGGAGGACCTATCAGCCCCAGCATTTT,TRBV28,-,TRBJ1-5,-
CASRDSGWDEKLFF,TGTGCCAGCAGGGATTCAGGGTGGGATGAAAAACTGTTTTTT,TRBV6-5,-,TRBJ1-4,-
CASSLSGRGLGYEQYF,TGTGCCAGCAGCTTATCAGGAAGGGGCCTGGGATACGAGCAGTACTTC,TRBV7-8,-,TRBJ2-7,-
CASSSQGALYNEQFF,TGCGCCAGCAGCTCCCAGGGGGCGTTATACAATGAGCAGTTCTTC,TRBV5-1,TRBD1,TRBJ2-1,-
CASRRAQGGYEQYF,TGTGCCAGCAGAAGGGCGCAGGGGGGCTACGAGCAGTACTTC,TRBV6-5,-,TRBJ2-7,-
CASSFGTGDSYEQYF,TGTGCCAGCAGCTTCGGGACAGGGGATTCCTACGAGCAGTACTTC,TRBV7-8,TRBD1,TRBJ2-7,-
CASSFRDRANYGYTF,TGTGCCAGTAGCTTCCGGGACAGAGCTAACTATGGCTACACCTTC,TRBV19,TRBD1,TRBJ1-2,-
CASSFTRVNYGYTF,TGTGCCAGCAGTTTCACCAGGGTCAACTATGGCTACACCTTC,TRBV28,-,TRBJ1-2,-
CASHRGTEAFF,TGTGCCAGCCACAGGGGCACTGAAGCTTTCTTT,TRBV7-9,TRBD1,TRBJ1-1,-
CASSSSGNPKGAQYF,TGTGCCAGTAGTTCTAGCGGGAATCCGAAGGGGGCCCAGTACTTC,TRBV19,TRBD2,TRBJ2-5,-
CASRSGGFGNQPQHF,TGTGCCAGCAGGTCGGGGGGGTTTGGCAATCAGCCCCAGCATTTT,TRBV27,-,TRBJ1-5,-
CASSSRTSGTYEQYF,TGTGCCAGCTCCTCCCGGACTAGCGGGACCTACGAGCAGTACTTC,TRBV18,TRBD2,TRBJ2-7,-